This TCR delta chain came from a study of Vδ1+ human thymocytes. Study-level findings and limits: Thymic TRG and TRD repertoires appeared highly polyclonal, with Gaussian CDR3 length distributions.

RNA was extracted from the cells and then reverse transcribed. Multiplex PCR used pooled V-gene forward primers and a constant-region reverse primer to amplify CDR3s. TCRdb reapplied CATT to the multiplex PCR reads. The table includes about 75,000 delta-chain clones, 30% to 40% detected once. Trimming cost V 0 bases and J 0 bases; bases outside gene matches: 15. This CDR3 comprises 20 residues. Germline lookup yields CDR1 TSWWSYY and CDR2 QGS. This clone came up a few times. Its target is unknown. This TCR was sampled from a boy under two years old who had congenital heart surgery. This chain links TRDV1 with TRDJ1; 8 bases fit TRDD3. Source material: Vdelta1+ gamma-delta thymocytes from the thymus. As for subset: FACS-sorted CD3+ TCRalphabeta- TCRVdelta1+ TCRVdelta2- thymocytes. CDR3 amino acids: CALGELAPLGAPGYTDKLIF. DNA for the CDR3: TGTGCTCTTGGGGAACTCGCGCCACTGGGGGCCCCAGGGTACACCGATAAACTCATCTTT.